This record looks at one T cell receptor (beta chain) sequence and its context. Adults of Caucasian background living in Nashville, Tennessee made up all donors. Unsorted PBMC DNA sequencing spanned ten immunoSEQ deep assay plates. Sequencing used immunoSEQ multiplex PCR; TCRdb keeps in-frame clones, though not all of them. The sample consists of around 450,000 clones, around 79% of them appearing once. V lost 3 bases to trimming and J lost 2 bases, with 8 bases between them. This CDR3 comprises 13 residues. CDR1 is SGHTA and CDR2 is FQGNSA in the germline V gene. These data come from a study of shared clonotypes between healthy human individuals.

This TCR derives from a woman aged 40 to 50 in good health. Some clones in this sample may be carry-over from other donors' samples. V and J are TRBV7-2 and TRBJ2-7; D is unclear. Sequencing was carried out using PBMCs. CDR3 bases: TGTGCCAGCAGCTTTAACAGCGCCTACGAGCAGTACTTC. It codes for CASSFNSAYEQYF.